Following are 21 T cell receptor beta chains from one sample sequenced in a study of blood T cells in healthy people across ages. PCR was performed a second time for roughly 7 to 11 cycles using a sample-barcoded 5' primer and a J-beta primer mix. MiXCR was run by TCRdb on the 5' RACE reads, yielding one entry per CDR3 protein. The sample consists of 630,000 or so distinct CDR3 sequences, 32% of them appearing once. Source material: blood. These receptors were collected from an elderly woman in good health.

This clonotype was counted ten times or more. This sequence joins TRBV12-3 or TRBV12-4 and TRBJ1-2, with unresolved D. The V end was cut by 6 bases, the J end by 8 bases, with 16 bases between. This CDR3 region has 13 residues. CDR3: CASSRRPVQGYTF. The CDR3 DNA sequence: TGTGCCAGCAGCCGTAGACCGGTACAGGGCTACACCTTC.

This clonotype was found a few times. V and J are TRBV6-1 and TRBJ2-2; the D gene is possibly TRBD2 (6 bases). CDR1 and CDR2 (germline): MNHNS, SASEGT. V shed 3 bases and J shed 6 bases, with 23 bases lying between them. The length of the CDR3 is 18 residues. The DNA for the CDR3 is TGTGCCAGCAGTGACGTAGCAGGAGGGAGCCCTAGGTCCGGGGAGCTGTTTTTT. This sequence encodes CASSDVAGGSPRSGELFF.

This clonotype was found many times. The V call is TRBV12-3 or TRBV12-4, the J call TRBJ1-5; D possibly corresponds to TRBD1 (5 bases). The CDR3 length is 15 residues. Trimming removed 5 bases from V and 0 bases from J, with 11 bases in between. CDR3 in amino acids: CASSLTRASNQPQHF. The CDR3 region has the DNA TGTGCCAGCAGTCTGACCAGGGCTAGCAATCAGCCCCAGCATTTT.

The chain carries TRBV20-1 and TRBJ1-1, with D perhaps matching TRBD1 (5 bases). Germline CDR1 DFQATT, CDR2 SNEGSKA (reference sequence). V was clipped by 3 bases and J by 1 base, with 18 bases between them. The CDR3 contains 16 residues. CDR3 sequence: CSARNGAGARNTEAFF. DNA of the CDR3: TGCAGTGCTAGGAACGGGGCCGGTGCTAGGAACACTGAAGCTTTCTTT.

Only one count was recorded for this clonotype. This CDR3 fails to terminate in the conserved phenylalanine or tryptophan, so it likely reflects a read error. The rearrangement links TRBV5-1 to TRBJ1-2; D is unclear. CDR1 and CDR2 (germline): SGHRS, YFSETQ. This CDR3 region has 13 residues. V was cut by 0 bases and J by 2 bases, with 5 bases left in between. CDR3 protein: CASSLDTNYGYTV. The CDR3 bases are TGCGCCAGCAGCTTGGACACCAACTATGGCTACACCGTC.

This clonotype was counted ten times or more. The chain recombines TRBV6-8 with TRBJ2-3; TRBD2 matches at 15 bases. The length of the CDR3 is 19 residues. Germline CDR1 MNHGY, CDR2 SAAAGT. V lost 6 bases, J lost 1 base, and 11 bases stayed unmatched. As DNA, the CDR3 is TGTGCCAGCAGACCTGGGACTAGCGGGGGGAGGGCCCGCACAGATACGCAGTATTTT. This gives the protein CASRPGTSGGRARTDTQYF.

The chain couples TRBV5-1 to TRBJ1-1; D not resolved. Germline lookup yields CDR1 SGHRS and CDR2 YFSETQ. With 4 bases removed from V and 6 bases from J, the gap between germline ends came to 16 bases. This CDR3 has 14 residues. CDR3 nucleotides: TGCGCCAGCAGCCATTCGACGGCTACCCCTGAAGCTTTCTTT. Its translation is CASSHSTATPEAFF.

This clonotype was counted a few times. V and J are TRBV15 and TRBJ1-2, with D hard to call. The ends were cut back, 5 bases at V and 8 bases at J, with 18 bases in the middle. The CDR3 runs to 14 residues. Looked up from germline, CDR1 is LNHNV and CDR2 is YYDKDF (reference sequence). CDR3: CATSPLGRPGGYTF. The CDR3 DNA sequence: TGTGCCACCAGCCCCCTTGGGCGTCCGGGCGGCTACACCTTC.

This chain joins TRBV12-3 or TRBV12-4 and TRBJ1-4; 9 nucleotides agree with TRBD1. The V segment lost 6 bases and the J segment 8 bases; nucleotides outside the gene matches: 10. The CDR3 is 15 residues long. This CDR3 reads CASSLGTGTGEKLFF. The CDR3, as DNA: TGTGCCAGCAGCTTGGGGACAGGGACCGGCGAAAAACTGTTTTTT.

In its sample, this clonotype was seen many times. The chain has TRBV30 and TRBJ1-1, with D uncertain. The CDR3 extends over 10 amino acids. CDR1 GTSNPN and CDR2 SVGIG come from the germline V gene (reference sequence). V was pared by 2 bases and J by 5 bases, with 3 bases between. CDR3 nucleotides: TGTGCCTGGAGTAAGACTGAAGCTTTCTTT. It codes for CAWSKTEAFF.

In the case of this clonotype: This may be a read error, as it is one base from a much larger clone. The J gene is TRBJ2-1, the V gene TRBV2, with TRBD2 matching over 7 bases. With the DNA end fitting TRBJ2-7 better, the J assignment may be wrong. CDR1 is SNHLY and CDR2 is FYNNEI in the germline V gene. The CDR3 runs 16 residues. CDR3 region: CASSPWTSPTYNEQYF. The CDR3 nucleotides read TGTGCCAGCAGCCCTTGGACTAGTCCTACCTACAATGAGCAGTACTTC.

CDR3 nucleotide sequence: TGTGCCAGCAGCATAGTCGGGTGGGATACGCAGTATTTT. Translating gives CASSIVGWDTQYF. The rearrangement uses TRBV7-2 and TRBJ2-3, with D unresolved. CDR3 length: 13 residues. From germline, CDR1 is SGHTA and CDR2 FQGNSA. The germline V and J ends were trimmed by 5 bases and 6 bases, with 12 bases remaining between them.

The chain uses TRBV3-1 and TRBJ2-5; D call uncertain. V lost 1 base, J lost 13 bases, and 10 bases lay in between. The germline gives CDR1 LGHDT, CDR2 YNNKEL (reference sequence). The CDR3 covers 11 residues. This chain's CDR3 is CASSQGTQRYF. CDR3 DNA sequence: TGTGCCAGCAGCCAAGGTACTCAGCGGTACTTC.

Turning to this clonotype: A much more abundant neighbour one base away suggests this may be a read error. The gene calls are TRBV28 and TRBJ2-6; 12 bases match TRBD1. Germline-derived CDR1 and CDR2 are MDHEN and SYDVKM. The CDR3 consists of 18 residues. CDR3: CASSESGQGATGANVRTF. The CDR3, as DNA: TGTGCCAGCAGTGAATCGGGACAGGGGGCAACTGGGGCCAACGTCCGGACTTTC.

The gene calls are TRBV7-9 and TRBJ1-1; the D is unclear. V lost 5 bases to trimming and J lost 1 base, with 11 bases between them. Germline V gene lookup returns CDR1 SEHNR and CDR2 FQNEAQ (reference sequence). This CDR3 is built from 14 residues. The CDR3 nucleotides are TGTGCCAGCAGCACCCGGGAAAAGAACACTGAAGCTTTCTTT. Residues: CASSTREKNTEAFF.

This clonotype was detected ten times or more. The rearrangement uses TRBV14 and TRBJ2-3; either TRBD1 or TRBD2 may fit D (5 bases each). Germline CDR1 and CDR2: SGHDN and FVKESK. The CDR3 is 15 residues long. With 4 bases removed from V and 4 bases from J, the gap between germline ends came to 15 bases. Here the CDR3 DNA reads TGTGCCAGCAGCCTGGGACGGCGAACCGCAGATACGCAGTATTTT. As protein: CASSLGRRTADTQYF.

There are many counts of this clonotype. CDR3 residues: CASSLVGEGYTF. In DNA form, the CDR3 reads TGTGCCAGCAGCTTAGTTGGCGAAGGCTACACCTTC. The chain is built from TRBV7-2 and TRBJ1-2, with unresolved D. CDR1 and CDR2 (germline): SGHTA, FQGNSA. This CDR3 is 12 amino acids long. The V end lost 1 base, the J end lost 8 bases, and 8 bases lay between the germline ends.

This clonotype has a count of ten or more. The CDR3 here is CASSQLAGGHNEQFF. In DNA form, the CDR3 reads TGCGCCAGCAGCCAGCTAGCGGGGGGCCACAATGAGCAGTTCTTC. This chain uses TRBV5-1 with TRBJ2-1, with 11 bases identical to TRBD2. In germline, CDR1 is SGHRS, CDR2 YFSETQ. The CDR3 contains 15 residues. The V and J ends lost 4 bases and 5 bases, in that order; junction bases with no gene match: 5.

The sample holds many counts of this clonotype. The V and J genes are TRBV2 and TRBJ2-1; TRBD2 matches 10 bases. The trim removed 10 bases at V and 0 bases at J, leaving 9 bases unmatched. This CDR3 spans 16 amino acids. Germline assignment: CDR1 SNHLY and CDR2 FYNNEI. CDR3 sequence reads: CATPASGGPSYNEQFF. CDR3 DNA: TGTGCCACTCCAGCTAGCGGGGGACCCTCCTACAATGAGCAGTTCTTC.

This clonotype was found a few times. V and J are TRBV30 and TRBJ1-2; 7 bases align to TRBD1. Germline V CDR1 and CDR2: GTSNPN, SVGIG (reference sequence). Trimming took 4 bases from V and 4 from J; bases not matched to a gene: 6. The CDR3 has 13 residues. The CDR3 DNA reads TGTGCCTGGAACCGGGACAGCGCCTATGGCTACACCTTC. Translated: CAWNRDSAYGYTF.

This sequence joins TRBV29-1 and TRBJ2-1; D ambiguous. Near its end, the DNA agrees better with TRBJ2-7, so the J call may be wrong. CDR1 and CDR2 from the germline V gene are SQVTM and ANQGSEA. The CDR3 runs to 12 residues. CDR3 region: CSAGITYNEQYF. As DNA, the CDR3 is TGCAGCGCCGGAATAACGTACAATGAGCAGTACTTC.